One and the same sample provided the 17 T cell receptor beta chains below, sequenced in a study of beta chain features in type 1 diabetes. Expressed TCRB transcripts got sequenced, as all isolated RNA was reverse transcribed. Using immunoSEQ multiplex PCR, the repertoire was profiled, and TCRdb retains in-frame clones only, with some absent. The table lists under 200,000 clones, roughly 9.1% of them singletons. Input material: central memory CD4+ T cells from blood. These receptor sequences come from a woman aged 18-35 years in good health.

The V call is TRBV7-2, the J call TRBJ1-5, with D hard to call. Germline CDR1 SGHTA, CDR2 FQGNSA. CDR3 length: 14 amino acids. Deletions cut 1 base from V and 0 bases from J, with 4 bases between. The CDR3 is CASSLVNSNQPQHF. The CDR3 DNA reads as TGTGCCAGCAGCTTAGTCAATAGCAATCAGCCCCAGCATTTT.

The genes are TRBV4-2 and TRBJ1-2; 8 nucleotides line up with TRBD1. Trimming took 2 bases from V and 7 from J; bases not matched to a gene: 9. Germline V gene data show CDR1 as LGHNA and CDR2 as YNFKEQ. The CDR3 has 15 residues. For the CDR3, the DNA is TGTGCCAGCAGCCAACCCGCAGGGGGCGCAGCTGGCTACACCTTC. Translated: CASSQPAGGAAGYTF.

The chain links TRBV5-1 to TRBJ2-1, with 9 nucleotides matching TRBD1. CDR1 and CDR2 from the germline V gene are SGHRS and YFSETQ. The V gene end was trimmed by 3 bases and the J gene end by 4 bases; junction bases not matched to a gene: 8. The CDR3 length is 16 residues. Written as DNA, the CDR3 is TGCGCCAGCAGCTGGGGGGACAGGGTGGGATACAATGAGCAGTTCTTC. Its protein is CASSWGDRVGYNEQFF.

The rearrangement uses TRBV6-6 and TRBJ2-1; possibly TRBD1 for D (6 bases). Germline V gene data show CDR1 as MNHNY and CDR2 as SVGAGI (reference sequence). V was shortened by 5 bases and J by 7 bases, with 15 bases between the two germline ends. The CDR3 has 14 amino acids. The CDR3 region is CASSMTDSTNEQFF. The CDR3 coding sequence is TGTGCCAGCAGTATGACGGACAGTACTAATGAGCAGTTCTTC.

The chain links TRBV7-9 to TRBJ1-2, with 10 bases that match TRBD1. Germline V gene lookup returns CDR1 SEHNR and CDR2 FQNEAQ (reference sequence). V shed 2 bases and J 6 bases; nucleotides not matched to a gene: 12. The CDR3 extends over 17 amino acids. CDR3: CASSLTTPGTGVDGYTF. CDR3 DNA sequence: TGTGCCAGCAGCTTAACGACCCCCGGGACAGGGGTGGATGGCTACACCTTC.

Only a few counts were recorded for this clone. The chain recombines TRBV2 with TRBJ2-3; 8 bases align to TRBD1. Germline V lookup: CDR1 SNHLY, CDR2 FYNNEI. J lost 4 bases, V lost 6 bases, and 6 bases had no gene match. The CDR3 is 14 amino acids. The CDR3 coding sequence is TGTGCCAGCAGGCAGGGGGCGTCTGCAGATACGCAGTATTTT. This sequence encodes CASRQGASADTQYF.

The V call is TRBV9, the J call TRBJ2-5; D is unclear. The CDR3 has 13 residues. Germline CDR1 is SGDLS and CDR2 is YYNGEE. The V gene lost 0 bases and the J gene lost 1 base, with 4 bases spanning the gap. This chain's CDR3 is CASSVALQETQYF. The CDR3 nucleotides read TGTGCCAGCAGCGTAGCCCTCCAAGAGACCCAGTACTTC.

This clone was counted only a few times. The chain joins TRBV4-1 to TRBJ1-2; D remains ambiguous. Trimming stripped 3 bases from V and 3 bases from J, with 5 bases between. The CDR3 sequence is 12 residues long. Per germline, CDR1 MGHRA and CDR2 YSYEKL. This chain's CDR3 is CASSQRDYGYTF. CDR3 DNA sequence: TGCGCCAGCAGCCAGCGGGACTATGGCTACACCTTC.

This clone was observed a handful of times. Here the CDR3 DNA reads TGCGCCAGCAGCCAAACAAGCCTAGCGGGATATTCTACCGGGGAGCTGTTTTTT. Its protein product is CASSQTSLAGYSTGELFF. V usage is TRBV4-1 and J usage is TRBJ2-2; 9 bases are a match to TRBD2. Germline CDR1 and CDR2: MGHRA and YSYEKL. This CDR3 spans 18 amino acids. The ends lost 2 bases at V and 5 bases at J; junction bases unmatched: 12.

The chain carries TRBV4-2 and TRBJ2-7; TRBD1 aligns across 8 bases. Germline V gene data show CDR1 as LGHNA and CDR2 as YNFKEQ. V lost 0 bases, J lost 8 bases, and 6 bases stayed unmatched. This CDR3 has 14 amino acids. CDR3: CASSQDGGTGQQYF. The CDR3 coding sequence is TGTGCCAGCAGCCAAGATGGCGGGACAGGCCAGCAGTACTTC.

This clone came up a few times. This chain links TRBV25-1 with TRBJ1-4; 10 nucleotides align to TRBD1. CDR1 and CDR2 (germline): MGHDK, SYGVNS. Trimming cost V 7 bases and J 8 bases; bases outside gene matches: 10. The CDR3 covers 15 residues. CDR3 sequence reads: CASNGQGGFREKLFF. DNA of the CDR3: TGTGCCAGCAACGGACAGGGGGGGTTTCGAGAAAAACTGTTTTTT.

This clone was observed a few times. V usage is TRBV7-2 and J usage is TRBJ2-5, with 14 bases identical to TRBD2. Trimming removed 2 bases from V and 9 bases from J; junction bases left unmatched: 11. The germline V gene encodes CDR1 SGHTA and CDR2 FQGNSA. This CDR3 has 17 amino acids. The CDR3 DNA reads TGTGCCAGCAGCTTACTCGCCTCGGGACTAGCGGGGGACGCCCAGTACTTC. This translates into CASSLLASGLAGDAQYF.

The rearrangement links TRBV14 to TRBJ1-2; D may be TRBD1 (6 bases). The V end was cut by 4 bases, the J end by 6 bases, with 15 bases between. The CDR3 length is 14 residues. The germline V gene has CDR1 SGHDN and CDR2 FVKESK. The CDR3 DNA is TGTGCCAGCAGCCGCCAGGGGTTCTACGATGGCTACACCTTC. As protein: CASSRQGFYDGYTF.

In DNA form, the CDR3 reads TGTGCCTCCCGAGGAGGGGAGAATGAAAAACTGTTTTTT. It translates to CASRGGENEKLFF. The chain employs TRBV2 and TRBJ1-4, with D possibly being TRBD1 (5 bases). The CDR3 spans 13 residues. Trimming shortened V by 11 bases and J by 5 bases, and 15 bases separated the two germline ends. Per germline, CDR1 SNHLY and CDR2 FYNNEI. The whole variable domain, filled in from reference TRBV2 and TRBJ1-4, reads EPEVTQTPSHQVTQMGQEVILRCVPISNHLYFYWYRQILGQKVEFLVSFYNNEISEKSEIFDDQFSVERPDGSNFTLKIRSTKLEDSAMYFCASRGGENEKLFFGSGTQLSVL.

This clone turned up a few times. The chain has TRBV2 and TRBJ2-1; 9 nucleotides line up with TRBD1. J lost 4 bases, V lost 1 base, and 5 bases had no gene match. This CDR3 is built from 16 residues. From germline, CDR1 is SNHLY and CDR2 FYNNEI. The CDR3 nucleotides read TGTGCCAGCAGTGAAGGTGGGACAGGGATGTACAATGAGCAGTTCTTC. It specifies CASSEGGTGMYNEQFF. Filled out from reference TRBV2 and TRBJ2-1, the complete variable domain reads EPEVTQTPSHQVTQMGQEVILRCVPISNHLYFYWYRQILGQKVEFLVSFYNNEISEKSEIFDDQFSVERPDGSNFTLKIRSTKLEDSAMYFCASSEGGTGMYNEQFFGPGTRLTVL.

V gene TRBV30 combines with J gene TRBJ2-3, with TRBD2 identical over 8 bases. Germline loops: CDR1 GTSNPN, CDR2 SVGIG (reference sequence). Unmatched junction bases numbered 7, after V lost 2 bases and J lost 0 bases. The CDR3 is 16 residues long. The CDR3: CAWSSGRGVSTDTQYF. In DNA, the CDR3 is TGTGCCTGGAGTTCCGGGAGGGGGGTTAGCACAGATACGCAGTATTTT.

V usage is TRBV5-6 and J usage is TRBJ1-2; D may be TRBD1 (5 bases). The CDR3 loop spans 13 amino acids. From germline, CDR1 is SGHDT and CDR2 YYEEEE. The V gene lost 5 bases and the J gene lost 4 bases, with 12 bases spanning the gap. CDR3 sequence reads: CASSLGVSYGYTF. DNA of the CDR3: TGTGCCAGCAGTTTAGGGGTGAGCTATGGCTACACCTTC.